These 10 T cell receptor beta chains originate from one sample sequenced in a study of response to subunit inactivated influenza vaccine. MiXCR, applied by TCRdb to the RT-PCR reads, yields one record per CDR3 protein. The sample includes more than 500,000 distinct CDR3 sequences, approximately 10% of them seen just once. This sample was also put to use in a study of T cells expressing NK-cell markers. As reported in that work: UMI-tagged 5'RACE template switching yielded the TCR beta cDNA.

Sequencing was performed on PBMCs from blood, taken on the day of vaccination. These receptors were taken from a man aged 45-65 years who received an inactivated influenza vaccine.

The chain is built from TRBV7-9 and TRBJ2-3, with D maybe TRBD1 (6 bases). The CDR3 runs to 15 residues. The ends were cut back, 3 bases at V and 3 bases at J, with 13 bases in the middle. The V gene's germline CDR1 is SEHNR and CDR2 FQNEAQ (reference sequence). In DNA, the CDR3 is TGTGCCAGCAGCTTTCTCTTAACAGGGACAGATACGCAGTATTTT. Protein sequence: CASSFLLTGTDTQYF.

The J gene is TRBJ2-1, the V gene TRBV10-3; 8 bases match TRBD2. The CDR3 runs to 13 residues. Germline V CDR1 and CDR2: ENHRY, SYGVKD. V trimming: 9 bases; J trimming: 6 bases; junction bases outside the gene matches: 7. CDR3 DNA sequence: TGTGCCATGTCGGGACTAGGTCTCAATGAGCAGTTCTTC. Translating gives CAMSGLGLNEQFF.

This chain links TRBV20-1 with TRBJ2-5; no reliable D call. Trimming removed 0 bases from V and 5 bases from J, with 10 bases in between. The CDR3 spans 13 residues. Germline CDR1 reads DFQATT; CDR2 reads SNEGSKA (reference sequence). The CDR3 spells CSARDPGVETQYF. CDR3 DNA: TGCAGTGCTAGAGATCCCGGAGTGGAGACCCAGTACTTC.

The chain combines TRBV29-1 with TRBJ2-1; 8 bases align to TRBD2. V shed 7 bases, J shed 0 bases, and the junction held 8 bases outside the gene matches. The germline V gene has CDR1 SQVTM and CDR2 ANQGSEA. This CDR3 has 15 residues. This chain's CDR3 is CSGLLSGSSYNEQFF. In DNA, the CDR3 is TGCAGCGGACTATTAAGCGGGAGCTCCTACAATGAGCAGTTCTTC.

DNA of the CDR3: TGCGCCAGCAGCATCTCCGGGACAGGGGGCGAAAAACTGTTTTTT. This translates into CASSISGTGGEKLFF. The chain carries TRBV5-1 and TRBJ1-4, with 12 bases identical to TRBD1. Germline loops: CDR1 SGHRS, CDR2 YFSETQ. V was pared by 4 bases and J by 8 bases, with 6 bases of the junction left unmatched. CDR3 length equals 15 residues.

CDR3 in amino acids: CASSTTGTGANEQFF. The DNA for the CDR3 is TGTGCCAGCAGCACAACCGGGACAGGGGCCAATGAGCAGTTCTTC. The chain is built from TRBV7-2 and TRBJ2-1, with 10 bases that match TRBD1. The CDR3 extends over 15 amino acids. Trimming removed 5 bases from V and 6 bases from J; junction bases left unmatched: 7. Germline CDR1 and CDR2: SGHTA and FQGNSA.

This clonotype has only a few counts. The rearrangement links TRBV7-8 to TRBJ2-3; 10 nucleotides align to TRBD2. The junction had 17 bases not matched to a gene; V was cut back by 5 bases and J by 12 bases. The length of the CDR3 is 16 residues. In germline, CDR1 is SGHVS, CDR2 FQNEAQ. CDR3 sequence (DNA): TGTGCCAGCAGCCAAAGGCATCGTCTAGCGGGGGACTTTCAGTATTTT. Residues: CASSQRHRLAGDFQYF. Combining the CDR3 with reference TRBV7-8 and TRBJ2-3 gives the whole variable domain GAGVSQSPRYKVAKRGQDVALRCDPISGHVSLFWYQQALGQGPEFLTYFQNEAQLDKSGLPSDRFFAERPEGSVSTLKIQRTQQEDSAVYLCASSQRHRLAGDFQYFGPGTRLTVL.

This clonotype was observed a few times. This chain joins TRBV27 and TRBJ2-7, with no clear D. Germline loops: CDR1 MNHEY, CDR2 SMNVEV (reference sequence). Trimming shortened V by 0 bases and J by 3 bases, and 12 bases separated the two germline ends. The CDR3 covers 15 residues. The CDR3 coding sequence is TGTGCCAGCAGTTTATCCCCCGGGTGGCGCTACGAGCAGTACTTC. This translates into CASSLSPGWRYEQYF.

This clonotype showed up just a few times. The genes are TRBV28 and TRBJ2-4, with D unresolved. The CDR3 is 15 amino acids. Germline V gene data show CDR1 as MDHEN and CDR2 as SYDVKM. Trimming removed 3 bases from V and 0 bases from J, with 9 bases in between. The chain's CDR3 is CASSLVGPAKNIQYF. The CDR3 region has the DNA TGTGCCAGCAGTTTGGTCGGGCCAGCCAAAAACATTCAGTACTTC.

This clonotype was detected a few times. CDR3 protein: CASSGRAGDADTQYF. CDR3 coding DNA: TGCGCCAGCAGCGGAAGAGCGGGAGACGCAGATACGCAGTATTTT. The chain couples TRBV5-1 to TRBJ2-3; 8 bases line up with TRBD2. Looked up from germline, CDR1 is SGHRS and CDR2 is YFSETQ. The V segment lost 4 bases and the J segment 4 bases; nucleotides outside the gene matches: 8. The CDR3 runs to 15 residues.